Detailed here is one TCR beta chain. This clonotype has a count of ten or more. The antigen it binds to is not known. No quality values exist for individual bases; no much larger clone is one base distant. The data are from a study of early T cells in non-severe SARS-CoV-2 infection (dated by TCRdb to the early 2020s). Regarding the study in general: TCR sequencing used bulk RNA from unsorted whole blood, so alpha and beta chains could not be paired.

Library method: 5' RACE. Instrument used: NextSeq 500. To correct for sequencing error and PCR bias, the TCR library protocol tagged individual cDNA molecules with unique molecular identifiers. TCR alpha and beta chains were both sequenced, and the abundances of alpha and beta sequences in each sample were closely correlated with each other. Per the original workflow: Decombinator V4 was used to annotate TCR sequences for V gene, J gene and CDR3. TCRs were defined as expanded if a significant change between any two time points was detected under a Poisson model with p below 0.0001. Abundances of TCRs were expressed as counts per million after normalisation to the total number of TCRs sequenced in each sample. MAIT TCRs were defined by TRAV1-2 paired with TRAJ12, TRAJ20 or TRAJ33, and iNKT TCRs by TRAV10 paired with TRAJ18. VDJdb, accessed 1 November 2021, was searched for CMV, EBV and SARS-CoV-2 annotated TCRs, excluding TCRs annotated for multiple antigens. In TCRdb, the public reads were trimmed at Q25 with fastp and aligned with MiXCR, with productive beta chains retained. Each entry is one CDR3 protein sequence, shown with its most common DNA and genes. The V and J calls and clone size come from TCRdb's table, not from the authors' own analysis. Recorded for this sample are tens of thousands of distinct CDR3 sequences; 10% to 15% of them occurred a single time. The ten largest clones capture about 4.2% of the sample.

Reading from cysteine to phenylalanine, the CDR3 counts 16 amino acids. This entry keeps only the CDR3 DNA: 48 bases, framed from base 1. From the germline V gene (reference sequence), CDR1 is LNHDA and CDR2 is SQIVND. Between the V and J ends, shortened by 4 bases and 2 bases respectively, the junction contains 12 bases. Summary of the overall study and its limitations: VDJdb matching was skewed toward anti-spike CD8 responses, so virus-specific expansions were likely underestimated and private and CD4 specificities were missed.

Set within a cohort of healthcare workers in London, UK, this nested case-control study involved weekly PCR testing of nasopharyngeal swabs along with blood sampling. Healthcare workers were enrolled in the week of the UK lockdown, from 23 to 31 March 2020, and were followed every week for up to 16 weeks. The sequence is built from TRBV19 and TRBJ2-6; the D gene is unclear. The sequenced sample was whole blood. This receptor was taken from an adult who was a healthcare worker with PCR-confirmed SARS-CoV-2 infection or an uninfected control (not recorded which). The CDR3 in this case is CASSTLAAAGANVLTF. In nucleotide form, the sequence is TGTGCCAGTAGTACCCTCGCGGCTGCTGGGGCCAACGTCCTGACTTTC.